This TCR beta chain was observed in a study of CD8 T cells in ankylosing spondylitis. Libraries of TCR beta came from quantitative 5'-RACE with molecular barcodes. TCRdb re-derived calls from the 5' RACE reads in MiXCR, one entry per CDR3 protein. The sample carries 300,000 to 400,000 distinct CDR3 sequences, about 15% recorded once. Study-wide results and caveats: CD8+ disease-linked clones were present at relatively low frequencies in blood. Reportedly, significant enrichment of disease-linked clones occurred in matched ankylosing spondylitis synovial fluid.

In this sample, this clonotype turned up a few times. Its antigen is as yet unknown. V lost 7 bases, J lost 6 bases, and 11 bases stayed unmatched. The germline gives CDR1 SGHTA, CDR2 FQGNSA. The CDR3 runs 14 residues. The J gene is TRBJ2-7, the V gene TRBV7-2, with 8 positions matching TRBD2. Sequencing input: blood, either unsorted or a sorted T cell fraction (not recorded which). The receptor was isolated from a male donor with ankylosing spondylitis or in good health (not recorded which). The CDR3 protein is CASTSNGGAGEQYF. In DNA form, the CDR3 reads TGTGCCAGCACCTCAAACGGGGGGGCAGGCGAGCAGTACTTC.